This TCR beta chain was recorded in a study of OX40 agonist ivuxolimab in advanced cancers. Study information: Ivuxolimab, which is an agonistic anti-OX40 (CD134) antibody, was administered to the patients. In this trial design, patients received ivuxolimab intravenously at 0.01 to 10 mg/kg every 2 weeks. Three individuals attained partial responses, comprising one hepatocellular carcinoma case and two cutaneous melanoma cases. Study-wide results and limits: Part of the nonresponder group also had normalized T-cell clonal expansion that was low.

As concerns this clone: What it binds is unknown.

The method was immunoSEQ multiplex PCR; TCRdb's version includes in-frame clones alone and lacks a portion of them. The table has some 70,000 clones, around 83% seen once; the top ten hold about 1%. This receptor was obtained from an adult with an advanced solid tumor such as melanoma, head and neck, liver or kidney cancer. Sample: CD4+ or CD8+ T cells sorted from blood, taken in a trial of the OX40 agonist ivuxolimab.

This CDR3 reads CASSLAQGSYGYTF. CDR3 DNA: TGTGCCAGCAGCTTAGCGCAGGGGAGCTATGGCTACACCTTC. The chain is built from TRBV7-2 and TRBJ1-2, with D tentatively TRBD1 (6 bases). Germline CDR1 and CDR2: SGHTA and FQGNSA. Trimming cost V 0 bases and J 4 bases, with 9 bases left between them. The CDR3 covers 14 residues.